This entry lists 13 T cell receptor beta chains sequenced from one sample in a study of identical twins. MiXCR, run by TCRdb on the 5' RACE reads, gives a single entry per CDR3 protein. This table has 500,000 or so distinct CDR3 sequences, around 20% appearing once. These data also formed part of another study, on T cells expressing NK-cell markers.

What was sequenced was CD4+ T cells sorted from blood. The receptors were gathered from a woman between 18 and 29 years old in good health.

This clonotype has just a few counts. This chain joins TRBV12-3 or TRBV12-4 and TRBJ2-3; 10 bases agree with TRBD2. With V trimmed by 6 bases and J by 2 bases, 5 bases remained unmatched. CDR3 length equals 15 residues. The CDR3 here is CASSYTSGNTDTQYF. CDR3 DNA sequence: TGTGCCAGCAGCTATACTAGCGGGAACACAGATACGCAGTATTTT.

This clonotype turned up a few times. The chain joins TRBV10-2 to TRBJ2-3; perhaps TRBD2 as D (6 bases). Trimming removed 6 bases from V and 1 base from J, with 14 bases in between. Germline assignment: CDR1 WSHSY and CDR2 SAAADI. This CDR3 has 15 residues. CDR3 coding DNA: TGCGCCAGCAGCGGGGAGCCGGGGGGCACAGATACGCAGTATTTT. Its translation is CASSGEPGGTDTQYF.

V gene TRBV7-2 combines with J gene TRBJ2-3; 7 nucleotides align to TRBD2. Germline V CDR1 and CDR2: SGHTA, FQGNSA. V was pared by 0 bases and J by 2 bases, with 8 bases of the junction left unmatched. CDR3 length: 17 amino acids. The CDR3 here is CASSLAFSSGYTDTQYF. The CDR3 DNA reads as TGTGCCAGCAGCTTAGCCTTTTCTAGCGGCTACACAGATACGCAGTATTTT.

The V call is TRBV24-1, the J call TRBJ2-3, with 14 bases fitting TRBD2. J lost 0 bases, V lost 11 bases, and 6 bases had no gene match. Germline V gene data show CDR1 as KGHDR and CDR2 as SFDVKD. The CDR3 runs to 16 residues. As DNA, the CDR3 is TGTGCCAGTGGACTAGCGGGGGGATCTAGCACAGATACGCAGTATTTT. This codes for CASGLAGGSSTDTQYF.

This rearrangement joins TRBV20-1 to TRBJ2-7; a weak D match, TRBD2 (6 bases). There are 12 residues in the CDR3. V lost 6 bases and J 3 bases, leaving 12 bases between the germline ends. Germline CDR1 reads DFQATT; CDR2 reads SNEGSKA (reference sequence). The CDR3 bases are TGCAGTGCCCGGCGGGGTGACTACGAGCAGTACTTC. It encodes CSARRGDYEQYF.

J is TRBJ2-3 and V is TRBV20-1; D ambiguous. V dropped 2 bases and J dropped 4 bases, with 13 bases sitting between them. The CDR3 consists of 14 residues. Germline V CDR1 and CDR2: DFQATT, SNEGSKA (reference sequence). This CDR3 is CSARIRNSADTQYF. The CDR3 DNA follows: TGCAGTGCTAGAATAAGGAATTCTGCAGATACGCAGTATTTT.

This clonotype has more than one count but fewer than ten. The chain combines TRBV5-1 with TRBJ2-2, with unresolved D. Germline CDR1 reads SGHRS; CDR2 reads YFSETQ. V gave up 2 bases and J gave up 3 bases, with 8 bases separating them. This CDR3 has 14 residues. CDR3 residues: CASSLKADTGELFF. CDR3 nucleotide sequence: TGCGCCAGCAGCTTAAAGGCGGACACCGGGGAGCTGTTTTTT.

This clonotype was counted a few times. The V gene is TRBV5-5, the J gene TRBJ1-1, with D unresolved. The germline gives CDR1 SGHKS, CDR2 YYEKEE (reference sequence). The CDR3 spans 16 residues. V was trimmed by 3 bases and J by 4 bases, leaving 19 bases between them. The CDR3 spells CASSSRRASTITEAFF. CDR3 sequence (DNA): TGTGCCAGCAGCTCTCGACGGGCCAGTACGATCACTGAAGCTTTCTTT.

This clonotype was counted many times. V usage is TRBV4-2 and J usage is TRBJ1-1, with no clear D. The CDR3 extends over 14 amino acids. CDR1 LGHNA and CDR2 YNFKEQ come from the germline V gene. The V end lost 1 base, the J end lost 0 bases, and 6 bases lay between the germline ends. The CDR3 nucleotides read TGTGCCAGCAGCCAAGTATCGGTGAACACTGAAGCTTTCTTT. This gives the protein CASSQVSVNTEAFF.

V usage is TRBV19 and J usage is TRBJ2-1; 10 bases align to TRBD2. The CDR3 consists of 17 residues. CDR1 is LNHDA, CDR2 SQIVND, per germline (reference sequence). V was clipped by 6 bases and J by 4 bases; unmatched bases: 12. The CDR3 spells CASSRPPGLAPYNEQFF. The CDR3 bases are TGTGCCAGTAGCCGACCGCCGGGACTAGCGCCATACAATGAGCAGTTCTTC.

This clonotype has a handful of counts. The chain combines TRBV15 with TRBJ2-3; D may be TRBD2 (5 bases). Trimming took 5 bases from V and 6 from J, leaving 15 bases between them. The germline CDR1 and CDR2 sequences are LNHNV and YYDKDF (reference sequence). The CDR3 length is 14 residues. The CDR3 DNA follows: TGTGCCACCAGCCGGGGTGGGGTATTGGATACGCAGTATTTT. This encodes CATSRGGVLDTQYF.

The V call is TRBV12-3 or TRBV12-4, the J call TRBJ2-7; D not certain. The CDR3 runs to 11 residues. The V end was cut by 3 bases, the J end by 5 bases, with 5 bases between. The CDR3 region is CASSLRHEQYF. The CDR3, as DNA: TGTGCCAGCAGTTTGAGGCACGAGCAGTACTTC.

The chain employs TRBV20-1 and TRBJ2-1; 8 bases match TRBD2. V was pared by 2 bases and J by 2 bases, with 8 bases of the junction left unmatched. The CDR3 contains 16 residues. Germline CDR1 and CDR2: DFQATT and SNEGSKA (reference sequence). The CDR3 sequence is CSARTVLAEAYNEQFF. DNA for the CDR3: TGCAGTGCTAGAACGGTACTAGCGGAAGCCTACAATGAGCAGTTCTTC.